The clone carrying this T cell receptor beta chain was detected a few times. One end of the junction is discordant with germline, which a read error may explain. Absent ophthalmopathy progression within 18 months defined stable Graves' hyperthyroidism. Disease duration under 2 months; hyperthyroidism patients were aged 18 to 65. This entry comes from a study of T cells in Graves' hyperthyroidism and ophthalmopathy. Authors of the study amplified TCR beta CDR3 regions from RNA transcripts. First-round RT-PCR with HTBI primers amplified the TCR CDR3 region. TCRdb reprocessed the multiplex PCR reads with MiXCR, giving one entry per CDR3 protein. Of 300,000 to 450,000 distinct CDR3 sequences in the sample, about 14% are singletons; the top ten hold more than 9.5%. CDR1 is SGHRS, CDR2 YFSETQ, per germline. This CDR3 has 15 amino acids.

This clonotype was sampled from a woman aged 60-70 years with Graves' hyperthyroidism. Input material: blood. This chain links TRBV5-1 with TRBJ1-1; TRBD1 agrees at 7 bases. The CDR3 region is CTSSSGGGDNTEAFF. The DNA of the CDR3 is TGCACCAGCAGCTCAGGGGGTGGCGACAACACTGAAGCTTTCTTT.